These 23 T cell receptor beta chains were all obtained from the same sample, sequenced in a study of cytomegalovirus exposure and HLA in healthy donors. PCR was performed using 60 Vbeta and 13 Jbeta primers. This table comes from immunoSEQ multiplex PCR, and its TCRdb copy is limited to in-frame clones, with some not included. The sample lists hundreds of thousands of clones; roughly four fifths were seen once. What was sequenced was PBMCs. The source is a girl aged 2 to 10 in good health and CMV-seronegative.

This chain joins TRBV7-9 and TRBJ2-7; D is unresolved. V shed 5 bases and J shed 3 bases, with 5 bases lying between them. The CDR3 covers 11 residues. Looked up from germline, CDR1 is SEHNR and CDR2 is FQNEAQ (reference sequence). CDR3 DNA: TGTGCCAGCAGCGTTAGCTACGAGCAGTACTTC. The encoded protein is CASSVSYEQYF.

The chain couples TRBV2 to TRBJ1-6, with D unclear. Trimming pared 4 bases from V and 0 bases from J, leaving 4 bases between. This CDR3 has 14 residues. Germline V gene lookup returns CDR1 SNHLY and CDR2 FYNNEI. CDR3 loop: CASSALSYNSPLHF. Here the CDR3 DNA reads TGTGCCAGCAGTGCCCTCTCCTATAATTCACCCCTCCACTTT.

V is TRBV6-5 and J is TRBJ2-5; D not certain. This CDR3 is built from 12 residues. Per the germline V gene, CDR1 is MNHEY and CDR2 is SVGAGI. V shed 6 bases and J shed 5 bases, with 10 bases lying between them. CDR3: CASSLVWETQYF. Written as DNA, the CDR3 is TGTGCCAGCAGCCTAGTGTGGGAGACCCAGTACTTC.

The chain couples TRBV9 to TRBJ1-1, with D possibly TRBD1 on 6 matching bases. The V end was cut by 0 bases, the J end by 1 base, with 10 bases between. The CDR3 loop spans 15 amino acids. Germline V lookup: CDR1 SGDLS, CDR2 YYNGEE. DNA for the CDR3: TGTGCCAGCAGCGTAGATTCAGGGGCGAACACTGAAGCTTTCTTT. This sequence encodes CASSVDSGANTEAFF.

The rearrangement uses TRBV6-5 and TRBJ2-1, with D possibly matching TRBD1 (5 bases). The CDR3 has 14 residues. In germline, CDR1 is MNHEY, CDR2 SVGAGI. V lost 10 bases to trimming and J lost 2 bases, with 15 bases between them. CDR3 residues: CATTLGLPYNEQFF. The CDR3 DNA is TGTGCCACTACCCTGGGGCTACCCTACAATGAGCAGTTCTTC.

The V gene is TRBV4-1, the J gene TRBJ1-2; maybe TRBD1 (6 bases). The CDR3 length is 16 residues. V shed 1 base and J shed 3 bases, with 15 bases lying between them. CDR1 and CDR2 from the germline V gene are MGHRA and YSYEKL. CDR3 sequence (DNA): TGCGCCAGCAGCCAAGTCGTCGGCTCAGGGGACTATGGCTACACCTTC. Translating gives CASSQVVGSGDYGYTF.

This rearrangement joins TRBV19 to TRBJ1-2, with TRBD1 matching over 10 bases. Trimming removed 5 bases from V and 6 bases from J; junction bases left unmatched: 9. The germline CDR1 and CDR2 sequences are LNHDA and SQIVND (reference sequence). The CDR3 consists of 15 residues. The CDR3 region has the DNA TGTGCCAGTAGTCCACCGGGACAGGGGAAGCATGGCTACACCTTC. Encoded protein: CASSPPGQGKHGYTF.

The V call is TRBV10-2, the J call TRBJ2-1, with TRBD2 matching 13 bases. Germline CDR1 WSHSY, CDR2 SAAADI. There are 18 residues in the CDR3. After removal of 3 bases from V and 4 bases from J, the junction contained 9 bases not matched to a gene. The CDR3 nucleotides read TGCGCCAGCAGTGAAATGGGACTAGCGGGACTCGGGTACAATGAGCAGTTCTTC. Its translation: CASSEMGLAGLGYNEQFF.

V usage is TRBV5-1 and J usage is TRBJ2-1, with 12 bases matching TRBD2. Per the germline V gene, CDR1 is SGHRS and CDR2 is YFSETQ. The CDR3 covers 16 residues. With V trimmed by 4 bases and J by 5 bases, 7 bases remained unmatched. The CDR3 DNA sequence: TGCGCCAGCAGCCCTGGCCCTAGCGGGGGGGACAATGAGCAGTTCTTC. This gives the protein CASSPGPSGGDNEQFF.

The J gene is TRBJ2-2, the V gene TRBV7-6; 7 bases agree with TRBD2. CDR3 length: 13 amino acids. Germline V gene sequence: CDR1 SGHVS, CDR2 FNYEAQ. The V gene end was trimmed by 1 base and the J gene end by 7 bases; junction bases not matched to a gene: 0. CDR3: CASSLGGGGELFF. CDR3 nucleotides: TGTGCCAGCAGCTTAGGGGGGGGCGGGGAGCTGTTTTTT.

The gene calls are TRBV5-6 and TRBJ1-5; D gene uncertain. V was pared by 4 bases and J by 5 bases, with 10 bases between. Germline V lookup: CDR1 SGHDT, CDR2 YYEEEE. CDR3 length: 13 amino acids. CDR3 protein: CASSQAPDQPQHF. CDR3 coding DNA: TGTGCCAGCAGCCAAGCCCCGGATCAGCCCCAGCATTTT.

The V gene is TRBV5-1, the J gene TRBJ2-5, with D possibly TRBD2 on 6 matching bases. V was trimmed by 4 bases and J by 3 bases, leaving 16 bases between them. Germline-derived CDR1 and CDR2 are SGHRS and YFSETQ. This CDR3 is 15 amino acids long. The CDR3 protein is CASSPERLDEETQYF. The CDR3 coding sequence is TGCGCCAGCAGCCCAGAAAGACTAGACGAAGAGACCCAGTACTTC. The whole variable domain, remainder taken from reference TRBV5-1 and TRBJ2-5, is KAGVTQTPRYLIKTRGQQVTLSCSPISGHRSVSWYQQTPGQGLQFLFEYFSETQRNKGNFPGRFSGRQFSNSRSEMNVSTLELGDSALYLCASSPERLDEETQYFGPGTRLLVL.

The CDR3 protein is CASSQQGAYEQYF. CDR3 nucleotide sequence: TGCGCCAGCAGTCAACAGGGGGCCTACGAGCAGTACTTC. This chain uses TRBV10-1 with TRBJ2-7, with 8 bases matching TRBD1. The germline V gene encodes CDR1 WNHNN and CDR2 SYGVQD (reference sequence). The V segment lost 5 bases and the J segment 2 bases; nucleotides outside the gene matches: 2. The CDR3 consists of 13 residues.

CDR3 in DNA: TGTGCCAGCTGTCGACTAGCGGGGGGGACTGAGCAGTTCTTC. Its translation is CASCRLAGGTEQFF. The chain couples TRBV6-1 to TRBJ2-1; 14 nucleotides line up with TRBD2. Per germline, CDR1 MNHNS and CDR2 SASEGT. The CDR3 has 14 residues. V was pared by 8 bases and J by 9 bases, with 6 bases of the junction left unmatched.

This chain links TRBV4-2 with TRBJ2-7; 9 positions agree with TRBD2. The CDR3 has 16 amino acids. The V gene end was trimmed by 4 bases and the J gene end by 0 bases; junction bases not matched to a gene: 7. Germline CDR1 is LGHNA and CDR2 is YNFKEQ. CDR3: CASSRLVAGDSYEQYF. The CDR3 bases are TGTGCCAGCAGCCGCCTGGTAGCGGGGGACTCCTACGAGCAGTACTTC.

The genes are TRBV7-9 and TRBJ1-6; 8 bases align to TRBD1. V trimming: 2 bases; J trimming: 2 bases; junction bases outside the gene matches: 8. Germline loops: CDR1 SEHNR, CDR2 FQNEAQ (reference sequence). CDR3 length: 18 residues. CDR3 nucleotides: TGTGCCAGCAGCTTATCCACCCTGGACAGGGCCTATAATTCACCCCTCCACTTT. As protein: CASSLSTLDRAYNSPLHF.

The chain carries TRBV6-5 and TRBJ1-6, with D maybe TRBD1 (5 bases). This CDR3 is 14 amino acids long. V was shortened by 5 bases and J by 7 bases, with 12 bases between the two germline ends. The germline gives CDR1 MNHEY, CDR2 SVGAGI. In DNA form, the CDR3 reads TGTGCCAGCAGTCCCAACAGGCTCAATTCACCCCTCCACTTT. Residues: CASSPNRLNSPLHF.

The chain has TRBV14 and TRBJ2-1; TRBD2 agrees at 7 bases. V was pared by 3 bases and J by 10 bases, with 12 bases of the junction left unmatched. The CDR3 extends over 15 amino acids. In germline, CDR1 is SGHDN, CDR2 FVKESK. The CDR3 DNA is TGTGCCAGCAGCCAGACTAGCCCCCGAAGGGACGAGCAGTTCTTC. It encodes CASSQTSPRRDEQFF.

The chain employs TRBV6-1 and TRBJ1-3; D unresolved. Trimming pared 10 bases from V and 0 bases from J, leaving 13 bases between. This CDR3 comprises 14 residues. Looked up from germline, CDR1 is MNHNS and CDR2 is SASEGT. The CDR3 reads CAIRSLSSGNTIYF. In DNA form, the CDR3 reads TGTGCCATCCGGTCGTTAAGCTCTGGAAACACCATATATTTT.

V and J are TRBV30 and TRBJ2-7, with 7 positions matching TRBD2. Germline lookup yields CDR1 GTSNPN and CDR2 SVGIG (reference sequence). V dropped 0 bases and J dropped 2; count of bases not matched to a gene: 7. The CDR3 consists of 15 residues. The CDR3 reads CAWSVPALATYEQYF. CDR3 in DNA: TGTGCCTGGAGTGTACCGGCACTAGCGACCTACGAGCAGTACTTC.

The gene calls are TRBV6-1 and TRBJ2-7, with 8 nucleotides matching TRBD1. Losses at the gene ends were 3 bases for V and 4 bases for J; bases not matched to a gene: 2. The CDR3 has 13 amino acids. Per the germline V gene, CDR1 is MNHNS and CDR2 is SASEGT. This CDR3 reads CASSETGDYEQYF. CDR3 sequence (DNA): TGTGCCAGCAGTGAGACAGGGGATTACGAGCAGTACTTC.

The chain uses TRBV6-5 and TRBJ1-4, with TRBD1 matching 7 bases. CDR3 length: 15 residues. V was pared by 2 bases and J by 1 base, with 1 base of the junction left unmatched. From germline, CDR1 is MNHEY and CDR2 SVGAGI. In DNA form, the CDR3 reads TGTGCCAGCAGTTACAACAGGGGAACTAATGAAAAACTGTTTTTT. Protein sequence: CASSYNRGTNEKLFF.

The rearrangement joins TRBV25-1 to TRBJ1-1, with D unresolved. V was shortened by 6 bases and J by 5 bases, with 16 bases between the two germline ends. Germline V CDR1 and CDR2: MGHDK, SYGVNS. The CDR3 runs 14 residues. CDR3 region: CASRKGGFLTEAFF. Here the CDR3 DNA reads TGTGCCAGCAGGAAAGGAGGGTTCCTAACTGAAGCTTTCTTT. The full variable domain, rest sourced from reference TRBV25-1 and TRBJ1-1, is EADIYQTPRYLVIGTGKKITLECSQTMGHDKMYWYQQDPGMELHLIHYSYGVNSTEKGDLSSESTVSRIRTEHFPLTLESARPSHTSQYLCASRKGGFLTEAFFGQGTRLTVV.